Listed below are T cell receptor beta chains from one sample, sequenced in a study of cytomegalovirus exposure and HLA in healthy donors. Only in-frame clones appear in the TCRdb table, and some are missing; sequencing was by immunoSEQ multiplex PCR. This sample has about 200,000 clones; around 80% occur once, and the top ten carry around 3.9%. The sequenced sample consisted of PBMCs. The receptors stem from a male donor in good health and CMV-seronegative. Each CDR3 is given with its conserved first and last residue. Fields, in order: D gene, J gene, V gene, clone size, CDR3 DNA, CDR3 protein. The D gene is left open where the match is weak. Clone size appears in some rows only: once, few, many, or a class for an expanded clone.

d_call: NA; j_call: TRBJ2-7; v_call: TRBV20-1; clone_size: NA; cdr3_nt: TGCAGTGCTTACAGGACCTACGAGCAGTACTTC; cdr3_aa: CSAYRTYEQYF
d_call: NA; j_call: TRBJ2-2; v_call: TRBV9; clone_size: NA; cdr3_nt: TGTGCCAGCAGCGTAGACACAGGATACACCGGGGAGCTGTTTTTT; cdr3_aa: CASSVDTGYTGELFF
d_call: TRBD2; j_call: TRBJ2-2; v_call: TRBV19; clone_size: few; cdr3_nt: TGTGCCAGTAGTATACCGGGACTAGGTGACACCGGGGAGCTGTTTTTT; cdr3_aa: CASSIPGLGDTGELFF
d_call: NA; j_call: TRBJ1-2; v_call: TRBV4-1; clone_size: NA; cdr3_nt: TGCGCCAGCAGCCAAGGGCAGCGCCCAGATAACTATGGCTACACCTTC; cdr3_aa: CASSQGQRPDNYGYTF
d_call: NA; j_call: TRBJ2-1; v_call: TRBV5-4; clone_size: NA; cdr3_nt: TGTGCCAGCAGCCCACGGCGGGGGCTCTCCTACAATGAGCAGTTCTTC; cdr3_aa: CASSPRRGLSYNEQFF
d_call: TRBD2; j_call: TRBJ2-7; v_call: TRBV9; clone_size: once; cdr3_nt: TGTGCCAGCAGCGTAGGTCCTAGCGGGAGGGTGACCTACGAGCAGTACTTC; cdr3_aa: CASSVGPSGRVTYEQYF
d_call: NA; j_call: TRBJ2-2; v_call: TRBV5-1; clone_size: NA; cdr3_nt: TGCGCCAGCAGCTTGCCTCCGACAGGCAACACCGGGGAGCTGTTTTTT; cdr3_aa: CASSLPPTGNTGELFF
d_call: NA; j_call: TRBJ1-2; v_call: TRBV6-1; clone_size: NA; cdr3_nt: TGTGCCAGCATTATCGAGAAACGTTATGGCTACACCTTC; cdr3_aa: CASIIEKRYGYTF
d_call: NA; j_call: TRBJ2-1; v_call: TRBV4-1; clone_size: many; cdr3_nt: TGCGCCAGCAGCCAAGACTTGAGGGAGCAGTTCTTC; cdr3_aa: CASSQDLREQFF
d_call: TRBD1; j_call: TRBJ2-5; v_call: TRBV6-5; clone_size: few; cdr3_nt: TGTGCCAGCAGTTCATCAGGGGGCGCGAGGGAGACCCAGTACTTC; cdr3_aa: CASSSSGGARETQYF
d_call: NA; j_call: TRBJ1-2; v_call: TRBV19; clone_size: few; cdr3_nt: TGTGCCAGTACCGCGTTTTTATATGGCTACACCTTC; cdr3_aa: CASTAFLYGYTF
d_call: TRBD1; j_call: TRBJ1-5; v_call: TRBV19; clone_size: NA; cdr3_nt: TGTGCCAGCCGCGGACAGGGTTATAGCAATCAGCCCCAGCATTTT; cdr3_aa: CASRGQGYSNQPQHF
d_call: NA; j_call: TRBJ1-2; v_call: TRBV6-5; clone_size: NA; cdr3_nt: TGTGCCAGCACGGCAGGCAGGGGAAGTTATGGCTACACCTTC; cdr3_aa: CASTAGRGSYGYTF
d_call: TRBD2; j_call: TRBJ2-5; v_call: TRBV5-1; clone_size: NA; cdr3_nt: TGCGCCAGCAGCCCCACGGCGGGAGGGATGGCTCCAGAGACCCAGTACTTC; cdr3_aa: CASSPTAGGMAPETQYF
d_call: TRBD1; j_call: TRBJ2-5; v_call: TRBV7-7; clone_size: NA; cdr3_nt: TGTGCTAGCAGCTTAGGGGGACAGGAACCTCAAGAGACCCAGTACTTC; cdr3_aa: CASSLGGQEPQETQYF
d_call: NA; j_call: TRBJ1-3; v_call: TRBV15; clone_size: NA; cdr3_nt: TGTGCCACCAGCAGAGATAGGGGGTACGGGCATGGAAACACCATATATTTT; cdr3_aa: CATSRDRGYGHGNTIYF
d_call: NA; j_call: TRBJ2-1; v_call: TRBV7-9; clone_size: once; cdr3_nt: TGTGCCAGCAGCTTAGTACGGGTGTACAATGAGCAGTTCTTC; cdr3_aa: CASSLVRVYNEQFF
d_call: TRBD1; j_call: TRBJ1-5; v_call: TRBV2; clone_size: NA; cdr3_nt: TGTGCCAGCAGCTCTTTCGGGACAGAGAATCAGCCCCAGCATTTT; cdr3_aa: CASSSFGTENQPQHF
d_call: NA; j_call: TRBJ1-3; v_call: TRBV13; clone_size: NA; cdr3_nt: TGTGCCAGCAGAGCGGGGGCCTTCGGGGCTTCTGGAAACACCATATATTTT; cdr3_aa: CASRAGAFGASGNTIYF
d_call: NA; j_call: TRBJ2-3; v_call: TRBV7-3; clone_size: NA; cdr3_nt: TGTGCCAGCAGCACCCTAAGCGGGAGCACAGATACGCAGTATTTT; cdr3_aa: CASSTLSGSTDTQYF
d_call: TRBD1; j_call: TRBJ1-1; v_call: TRBV28; clone_size: NA; cdr3_nt: TGTGCCAGCATGGGGCAGGGGGCCTTGAACACTGAAGCTTTCTTT; cdr3_aa: CASMGQGALNTEAFF
d_call: TRBD2; j_call: TRBJ2-2; v_call: TRBV5-1; clone_size: NA; cdr3_nt: TGCGCCAGCAGCTGGACTAGCGGGAGTCCCTCGTCCGGGGAGCTGTTTTTT; cdr3_aa: CASSWTSGSPSSGELFF
d_call: NA; j_call: TRBJ2-2; v_call: TRBV11-3; clone_size: once; cdr3_nt: TGTGCCAGCAGCCTTTCTGAGCCAACCGGGGAGCTGTTTTTT; cdr3_aa: CASSLSEPTGELFF
d_call: TRBD1; j_call: TRBJ2-7; v_call: TRBV5-5; clone_size: NA; cdr3_nt: TGTGCCAGCAGCTTGGTGTCAGGGGGCTCCTACGAGCAGTACTTC; cdr3_aa: CASSLVSGGSYEQYF
d_call: NA; j_call: TRBJ2-1; v_call: TRBV7-2; clone_size: NA; cdr3_nt: TGTGCCAGCAGCATAGGACATTACAATGAGCAGTTCTTC; cdr3_aa: CASSIGHYNEQFF
d_call: NA; j_call: TRBJ1-4; v_call: TRBV5-1; clone_size: few; cdr3_nt: TGCGCCAGCAGCTTGGGCACAGTTAATGAAAAACTGTTTTTT; cdr3_aa: CASSLGTVNEKLFF
d_call: TRBD2; j_call: TRBJ2-7; v_call: TRBV2; clone_size: NA; cdr3_nt: TGTGCCAGCAGTTCGGGACTAGCGGGAGGGGTGCAGTACTTC; cdr3_aa: CASSSGLAGGVQYF
d_call: NA; j_call: TRBJ1-2; v_call: TRBV6-5; clone_size: NA; cdr3_nt: TGTGCCAGCAGTGCCGACAGAACAGTAAACTATGGCTACACCTTC; cdr3_aa: CASSADRTVNYGYTF
d_call: TRBD1; j_call: TRBJ2-4; v_call: TRBV5-4; clone_size: NA; cdr3_nt: TGTGCCAGCAGCTTGGCCGGGACAGGGTATGTACGGGAGTACTTC; cdr3_aa: CASSLAGTGYVREYF
d_call: TRBD2; j_call: TRBJ2-3; v_call: TRBV9; clone_size: NA; cdr3_nt: TGTGCCAGCAGCGTAGGTGGGACTAGCGGATCAGATACGCAGTATTTT; cdr3_aa: CASSVGGTSGSDTQYF
d_call: TRBD1; j_call: TRBJ2-2; v_call: TRBV6-5; clone_size: NA; cdr3_nt: TGTGCCAGCAGTAAAGACAGGGCGAACACCGGGGAGCTGTTTTTT; cdr3_aa: CASSKDRANTGELFF
d_call: NA; j_call: TRBJ2-1; v_call: TRBV5-1; clone_size: NA; cdr3_nt: TGCGCCAGCAGCTTGACTAAGGGGGGGGGCAGCTACAATGAGCAGTTCTTC; cdr3_aa: CASSLTKGGGSYNEQFF
d_call: NA; j_call: TRBJ1-1; v_call: TRBV28; clone_size: NA; cdr3_nt: TGTGCCAGCAAGGAGGCGGCGCTGGGGACTGAAGCTTTCTTT; cdr3_aa: CASKEAALGTEAFF
d_call: NA; j_call: TRBJ1-5; v_call: TRBV4-1; clone_size: NA; cdr3_nt: TGCGCCAGCAGCCAAGAATCTAGGGGAAAAGGGAGCAATCAGCCCCAGCATTTT; cdr3_aa: CASSQESRGKGSNQPQHF
d_call: NA; j_call: TRBJ2-1; v_call: TRBV27; clone_size: NA; cdr3_nt: TGTGCCAGCAGACGGTCTAGCACATACAATGAGCAGTTCTTC; cdr3_aa: CASRRSSTYNEQFF
d_call: TRBD1; j_call: TRBJ1-2; v_call: TRBV6-1; clone_size: NA; cdr3_nt: TGTGCCAGCAGTGACACGACAGGGGCTGGCTACACCTTC; cdr3_aa: CASSDTTGAGYTF
d_call: NA; j_call: TRBJ1-4; v_call: TRBV28; clone_size: NA; cdr3_nt: TGTGCCAGCAGTTTAATCGGGGAGGGTGTAACTAATGAAAAACTGTTTTTT; cdr3_aa: CASSLIGEGVTNEKLFF
d_call: TRBD1; j_call: TRBJ2-7; v_call: TRBV18; clone_size: NA; cdr3_nt: TGTGCCAGCTCACCCGGACAGGCTACCTACGAGCAGTACTTC; cdr3_aa: CASSPGQATYEQYF
d_call: NA; j_call: TRBJ2-3; v_call: TRBV27; clone_size: NA; cdr3_nt: TGTGCCAGCAGTTTTACCCACTCACGGGAAGCGCAGTATTTT; cdr3_aa: CASSFTHSREAQYF
d_call: TRBD2; j_call: TRBJ2-5; v_call: TRBV5-4; clone_size: NA; cdr3_nt: TGTGCCAGCAGCTTGGACTGGGGGGGTGAGGAGACCCAGTACTTC; cdr3_aa: CASSLDWGGEETQYF
d_call: NA; j_call: TRBJ1-3; v_call: TRBV19; clone_size: NA; cdr3_nt: TGTGCCAGTAGTGTCCTGTCTGGAAACACCATATATTTT; cdr3_aa: CASSVLSGNTIYF
d_call: TRBD2; j_call: TRBJ2-3; v_call: TRBV9; clone_size: NA; cdr3_nt: TGTGCCAGCAGCGTAGGACTAGCGGAGTCCACAGATGCTACGCAGTATTTT; cdr3_aa: CASSVGLAESTDATQYF
d_call: NA; j_call: TRBJ1-1; v_call: TRBV2; clone_size: NA; cdr3_nt: TGTGCCAGCAGTCTGCGGGACTACACTGAAGCTTTCTTT; cdr3_aa: CASSLRDYTEAFF
d_call: TRBD1; j_call: TRBJ1-5; v_call: TRBV28; clone_size: NA; cdr3_nt: TGTGCCAGCAGTTCTTGGACAGGGTGGACTTATAGCAATCAGCCCCAGCATTTT; cdr3_aa: CASSSWTGWTYSNQPQHF
d_call: TRBD1; j_call: TRBJ1-1; v_call: TRBV6-5; clone_size: once; cdr3_nt: TGTGCCAGCAGTGGGACAGGGGGAACTGAAGCTTTCTTT; cdr3_aa: CASSGTGGTEAFF
d_call: TRBD1; j_call: TRBJ1-2; v_call: TRBV6-5; clone_size: NA; cdr3_nt: TGTGCCAGCAGTTACCGGACAGGGTCGAGTGGCTACACCTTC; cdr3_aa: CASSYRTGSSGYTF
d_call: NA; j_call: TRBJ1-2; v_call: TRBV5-4; clone_size: NA; cdr3_nt: TGTGCCAGCAGCTTTACTCCAGGCTATGGCTACACCTTC; cdr3_aa: CASSFTPGYGYTF
d_call: NA; j_call: TRBJ2-7; v_call: TRBV7-3; clone_size: NA; cdr3_nt: TGTGCCAGCAGCTCCCCGGGGGGCCACGAGCAGTACTTC; cdr3_aa: CASSSPGGHEQYF
d_call: TRBD2; j_call: TRBJ2-7; v_call: TRBV6-5; clone_size: NA; cdr3_nt: TGTGCCAGCGGTCGCGGGGGGGACGAGCAGTACTTC; cdr3_aa: CASGRGGDEQYF
d_call: NA; j_call: TRBJ2-3; v_call: TRBV5-1; clone_size: NA; cdr3_nt: TGCGCCAGCAGCTTGGCCCGGACACTTAACACAGATACGCAGTATTTT; cdr3_aa: CASSLARTLNTDTQYF
d_call: NA; j_call: TRBJ2-5; v_call: TRBV7-2; clone_size: NA; cdr3_nt: TGTGCCAGCAGTAGAGACCAAGAGACCCAGTACTTC; cdr3_aa: CASSRDQETQYF
d_call: TRBD1; j_call: TRBJ2-3; v_call: TRBV18; clone_size: NA; cdr3_nt: TGTGCCAGCTCACTCGACAGGGTTCCAGATACGCAGTATTTT; cdr3_aa: CASSLDRVPDTQYF